These 9 T cell receptor beta chains were sequenced from one sample in a study of blood T cell repertoires in COVID-19. Measured with immunoSEQ multiplex PCR; TCRdb has only the in-frame clones, and not every one. The data hold approximately 120,000 clones, with 92% observed a single time. Sequencing was performed on peripheral blood. These receptors were obtained from a man aged 45-65 years with COVID-19, enrolled during active disease.

V gene TRBV30 combines with J gene TRBJ2-6; weak D call: TRBD1 (5 bases). This CDR3 has 16 residues. Trimming removed 0 bases from V and 2 bases from J, with 11 bases in between. Germline assignment: CDR1 GTSNPN and CDR2 SVGIG (reference sequence). This CDR3 is CAWSVLRRAGANVLTF. As DNA, the CDR3 is TGTGCCTGGAGTGTACTTCGCAGGGCTGGGGCCAACGTCCTGACTTTC.

V gene TRBV2 combines with J gene TRBJ1-4, with TRBD1 matching over 7 bases. Looked up from germline, CDR1 is SNHLY and CDR2 is FYNNEI. V dropped 5 bases and J dropped 7; count of bases not matched to a gene: 7. This CDR3 comprises 14 residues. The CDR3 reads CASSLTGLGEKLFF. Here the CDR3 DNA reads TGTGCCAGCAGTTTGACAGGGCTTGGTGAAAAACTGTTTTTT.

The V call is TRBV10-3, the J call TRBJ1-5, with TRBD1 matching over 10 bases. Trimming at V came to 6 bases and at J to 5 bases, leaving 4 bases not matched to a gene. The length of the CDR3 is 14 residues. Germline V gives CDR1 ENHRY, CDR2 SYGVKD. As DNA, the CDR3 is TGTGCCATCAGGGGGACAGGGGAACATCAGCCCCAGCATTTT. It codes for CAIRGTGEHQPQHF.

This chain uses TRBV4-2 with TRBJ2-3, with D possibly matching TRBD1 (5 bases). Trimming pared 1 base from V and 2 bases from J, leaving 7 bases between. This CDR3 comprises 14 residues. CDR1 LGHNA and CDR2 YNFKEQ come from the germline V gene. DNA for the CDR3: TGTGCCAGCAGCCAAGGACAGACCACAGATACGCAGTATTTT. Amino acid sequence: CASSQGQTTDTQYF.

The chain joins TRBV7-9 to TRBJ1-2; tentatively, D is TRBD1 (5 bases). CDR1 and CDR2 from the germline V gene are SEHNR and FQNEAQ (reference sequence). The V gene lost 3 bases and the J gene lost 8 bases, with 13 bases spanning the gap. The CDR3 sequence is 13 residues long. The CDR3 sequence is CASSLGGQWGYTF. CDR3 nucleotides: TGTGCCAGCAGCTTGGGAGGACAATGGGGCTACACCTTC.

The V call is TRBV5-1, the J call TRBJ2-2; TRBD2 matches at 9 bases. The CDR3 has 18 amino acids. Germline V gives CDR1 SGHRS, CDR2 YFSETQ. The V and J ends lost 4 bases and 7 bases, in that order; junction bases with no gene match: 17. CDR3 sequence reads: CASSPIAGTSRSGGELFF. The CDR3 DNA follows: TGCGCCAGCAGCCCTATAGCCGGGACTAGCCGCTCAGGCGGGGAGCTGTTTTTT.

The CDR3 here is CASSDRLYNEQFF. The CDR3 coding sequence is TGTGCCAGCAGCGATCGTCTCTACAATGAGCAGTTCTTC. The J gene is TRBJ2-1, the V gene TRBV9; the D is unclear. The germline gives CDR1 SGDLS, CDR2 YYNGEE. V was cut by 3 bases and J by 3 bases, with 7 bases left in between. The CDR3 loop spans 13 amino acids.

This sequence joins TRBV7-6 and TRBJ2-1; 14 positions match TRBD2. This CDR3 comprises 16 residues. V shed 5 bases and J 6 bases; nucleotides not matched to a gene: 6. Germline CDR1 and CDR2: SGHVS and FNYEAQ. The DNA for the CDR3 is TGTGCCAGCAGCGCAAGACTAGCGGGAGGGTTCAATGAGCAGTTCTTC. Protein product: CASSARLAGGFNEQFF.

The J gene is TRBJ2-7, the V gene TRBV6-1, with D possibly being TRBD2 (6 bases). The CDR3 sequence is 15 residues long. V lost 0 bases and J lost 6, with 15 bases in between. Germline V gene data show CDR1 as MNHNS and CDR2 as SASEGT. CDR3 coding DNA: TGTGCCAGCAGTGAAGCCGGGGACTCCCCCGGCGAGCAGTACGTC. Its protein product is CASSEAGDSPGEQYV.